This T cell receptor (beta chain) was observed in a study of T cell repertoires in cytomegalovirus infection. Study-level background: CMV epitopes, recently identified HLA-C-restricted and well-studied HLA-B-restricted, were used. A matching HLA type, together with CMV infection, was signaled by public TCR beta signatures.

CDR1 is MGHDK, CDR2 SYGVNS, per germline. There are 14 residues in the CDR3. Study-wide points: HLA-C-restricted CMV clonotypes gave the most frequent clonotype in two of eight donors.

A single record per CDR3 protein comes from TCRdb applying MiXCR to the reads. The table includes approximately 300,000 distinct CDR3 sequences, more than 20% detected once. Notes on this clonotype: What it recognizes is unknown. At one end the junction does not follow the germline gene, possibly because of a read error.

The chain uses TRBV25-1 and TRBJ1-5; a weak D match, TRBD1 (6 bases). Sequenced material: cultured PBMCs, taken from culture after CMV antigen stimulation. This TCR came from a human donor in good health (CMV status not recorded). Some clones in this sample may be carry-over from other donors' samples. CDR3 residues: CASSEFGGLKPQHF. The CDR3 coding sequence is TGTGCCAGCAGCGAATTTGGGGGCTTGAAGCCCCAGCATTTT. Together with reference TRBV25-1 and TRBJ1-5, the CDR3 gives the full variable domain: EADIYQTPRYLVIGTGKKITLECSQTMGHDKMYWYQQDPGMELHLIHYSYGVNSTEKGDLSSESTVSRIRTEHFPLTLESARPSHTSQYLCASSEFGGLKPQHFGDGTRLSIL.